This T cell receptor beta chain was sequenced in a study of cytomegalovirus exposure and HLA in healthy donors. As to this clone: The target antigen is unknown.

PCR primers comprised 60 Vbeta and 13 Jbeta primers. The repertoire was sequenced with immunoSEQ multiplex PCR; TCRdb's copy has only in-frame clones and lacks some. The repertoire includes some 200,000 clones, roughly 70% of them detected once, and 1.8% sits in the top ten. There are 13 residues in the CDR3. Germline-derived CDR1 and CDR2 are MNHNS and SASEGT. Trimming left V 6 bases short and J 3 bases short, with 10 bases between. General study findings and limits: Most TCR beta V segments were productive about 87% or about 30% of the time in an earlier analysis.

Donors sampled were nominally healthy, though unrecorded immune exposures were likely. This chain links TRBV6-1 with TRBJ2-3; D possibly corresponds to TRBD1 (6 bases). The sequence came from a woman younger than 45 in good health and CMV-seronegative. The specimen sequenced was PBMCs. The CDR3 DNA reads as TGTGCCAGCAGACAGGGTTTGACAGATACGCAGTATTTT. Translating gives CASRQGLTDTQYF.